These 21 T cell receptor beta chains originate from one sample sequenced in a study of cytomegalovirus exposure and HLA in healthy donors. PCR used 60 Vbeta primers and 13 Jbeta primers. The method was immunoSEQ multiplex PCR; TCRdb's version includes in-frame clones alone and lacks a portion of them. The table lists some 150,000 clones, 75% to 80% of them singletons, with approximately 1% in the top ten. What was sequenced was PBMCs. These receptors originate from a male donor in good health and CMV-seronegative.

This chain uses TRBV7-6 with TRBJ2-7; perhaps TRBD2 as D (5 bases). This CDR3 has 16 amino acids. Trimming shortened V by 2 bases and J by 0 bases, and 14 bases separated the two germline ends. The germline V gene has CDR1 SGHVS and CDR2 FNYEAQ. The CDR3, as DNA: TGTGCCAGCAGCTTAACCCCCCCGGGGTACTCCTACGAGCAGTACTTC. Residues: CASSLTPPGYSYEQYF.

This chain uses TRBV5-6 with TRBJ2-7, with D possibly matching TRBD1 (5 bases). Germline CDR1 reads SGHDT; CDR2 reads YYEEEE. V gave up 1 base and J gave up 4 bases, with 12 bases separating them. The CDR3 is 14 amino acids. The CDR3: CASSLFLGQYEQYF. CDR3 bases: TGTGCCAGCAGCTTGTTCTTGGGGCAGTACGAGCAGTACTTC.

The CDR3 region has the DNA TGTGCCAGCAGCTTGCCACTAGCGGGGCAAGAGACCCAGTACTTC. Encoded protein: CASSLPLAGQETQYF. The chain couples TRBV5-6 to TRBJ2-5, with 10 bases identical to TRBD2. V lost 1 base to trimming and J lost 2 bases; unmatched junction nucleotides: 2. The CDR3 totals 15 residues. Per germline, CDR1 SGHDT and CDR2 YYEEEE.

The rearrangement links TRBV5-6 to TRBJ2-5; no firm D call. Between the trimmed V and J ends, which lost 0 bases and 4 bases, there was a span of 7 bases. Germline CDR1 is SGHDT and CDR2 is YYEEEE. The CDR3 contains 13 residues. The CDR3 sequence is CASSLEYSETQYF. CDR3 bases: TGTGCCAGCAGCTTGGAATATTCAGAGACCCAGTACTTC.

The chain links TRBV9 to TRBJ1-4; 7 bases line up with TRBD1. Per the germline V gene, CDR1 is SGDLS and CDR2 is YYNGEE. This CDR3 is built from 16 residues. With V trimmed by 3 bases and J by 4 bases, 9 bases remained unmatched. The DNA for the CDR3 is TGTGCCAGCAGCGCCACAGGGGCGGCCCGTAATGAAAAACTGTTTTTT. Its protein product is CASSATGAARNEKLFF.

This clone was detected once. The chain carries TRBV19 and TRBJ2-7; weak D call: TRBD2 (6 bases). The CDR3 is 15 residues long. Germline CDR1 reads LNHDA; CDR2 reads SQIVND (reference sequence). V dropped 1 base and J dropped 3 bases, with 13 bases sitting between them. In nucleotides, the CDR3 is TGTGCCAGTAGTATAGTGGGCGGGGTGGTCTACGAGCAGTACTTC. It is translated as CASSIVGGVVYEQYF.

This chain links TRBV7-2 with TRBJ1-2; D might be TRBD1 (6 bases). V lost 3 bases to trimming and J lost 4 bases, with 6 bases between them. The CDR3 consists of 12 residues. The germline V gene has CDR1 SGHTA and CDR2 FQGNSA. CDR3 region: CASSLDSYGYTF. The CDR3 coding sequence is TGTGCCAGCAGCTTGGACAGCTATGGCTACACCTTC.

CDR3: CASSERGSAEQYF. The DNA of the CDR3 is TGTGCCAGCAGTGAAAGGGGGTCTGCCGAGCAGTACTTC. The chain uses TRBV2 and TRBJ2-7, with D possibly being TRBD1 (6 bases). Germline V gene lookup returns CDR1 SNHLY and CDR2 FYNNEI. The CDR3 extends over 13 amino acids. V shed 2 bases and J shed 6 bases, with 11 bases lying between them.

For the CDR3, the DNA is TGTGCCACCAGCAGAGATTTCCCCATGGGGCTGGCCAATGAGCAGTTCTTC. Amino acids: CATSRDFPMGLANEQFF. The rearrangement links TRBV15 to TRBJ2-1; D is possibly TRBD1 (5 bases). CDR1 is LNHNV and CDR2 is YYDKDF in the germline V gene (reference sequence). CDR3 length: 17 amino acids. Trimming removed 0 bases from V and 6 bases from J, with 18 bases in between.

There are a few counts of this clone. This chain links TRBV29-1 with TRBJ2-2, with 7 bases that match TRBD1. Germline V gene sequence: CDR1 SQVTM, CDR2 ANQGSEA. J lost 2 bases, V lost 6 bases, and 6 bases had no gene match. The CDR3 loop spans 14 amino acids. In nucleotides, the CDR3 is TGCAGCGTCAGGGGGAGCGGTAACACCGGGGAGCTGTTTTTT. Protein sequence: CSVRGSGNTGELFF.

J is TRBJ1-6 and V is TRBV19; D is unclear. The CDR3 has 14 residues. Looked up from germline, CDR1 is LNHDA and CDR2 is SQIVND (reference sequence). The V end was cut by 9 bases, the J end by 0 bases, with 9 bases between. CDR3 DNA: TGTGCCAGGCCGGGGAGCTCCTATAATTCACCCCTCCACTTT. Translating gives CARPGSSYNSPLHF.

This sequence joins TRBV5-6 and TRBJ1-1; D is ambiguous. Trimming stripped 0 bases from V and 1 base from J, with 7 bases between. Germline loops: CDR1 SGHDT, CDR2 YYEEEE. The CDR3 runs to 14 residues. The CDR3 loop is CASSLGAGNTEAFF. In nucleotides, the CDR3 is TGTGCCAGCAGCTTGGGGGCCGGGAACACTGAAGCTTTCTTT.

This chain uses TRBV10-3 with TRBJ1-1, with 7 bases aligning to TRBD1. Germline CDR1 ENHRY, CDR2 SYGVKD. The CDR3 is made up of 13 amino acids. J gave up 5 bases and V 3 bases, and 3 bases lay outside the gene matches. The CDR3 DNA is TGTGCCATCAGTGAACAGGGGAGAACTGAAGCTTTCTTT. Its translation: CAISEQGRTEAFF.

The sample holds a few counts of this clone. The chain carries TRBV29-1 and TRBJ1-1; no reliable D call. This CDR3 spans 11 amino acids. Per germline, CDR1 SQVTM and CDR2 ANQGSEA. The V end lost 3 bases, the J end lost 7 bases, and 9 bases lay between the germline ends. CDR3: CSVEGSYEAFF. CDR3 bases: TGCAGCGTTGAGGGCAGCTATGAAGCTTTCTTT.

This chain links TRBV7-6 with TRBJ2-5; 9 bases map to TRBD2. Germline values: CDR1 SGHVS, CDR2 FNYEAQ. The CDR3 length is 13 residues. Unmatched junction bases numbered 5, after V lost 2 bases and J lost 10 bases. In DNA, the CDR3 is TGTGCCAGCAGCTTACGGCGGGGGGGGGACCAGTACTTC. This codes for CASSLRRGGDQYF.

The V call is TRBV7-2, the J call TRBJ2-7, with a tentative D call TRBD2 (5 bases). Trimming cost V 2 bases and J 6 bases, with 11 bases left between them. Germline CDR1 and CDR2: SGHTA and FQGNSA. This CDR3 is built from 13 residues. This CDR3 is CASSLWSGVEQYF. In nucleotides, the CDR3 is TGTGCCAGCAGCTTATGGTCCGGGGTCGAGCAGTACTTC.

This sequence joins TRBV10-3 and TRBJ1-5, with a weak D call TRBD1 (6 bases). V lost 10 bases and J 3 bases, leaving 16 bases between the germline ends. CDR3 length equals 14 residues. The V gene's germline CDR1 is ENHRY and CDR2 SYGVKD. The chain's CDR3 is CATRSGTTNQPQHF. CDR3 nucleotides: TGTGCCACCAGATCTGGGACAACCAATCAGCCCCAGCATTTT.

CDR3 sequence: CAWSVPRRATEAFF. In DNA form, the CDR3 reads TGTGCCTGGAGTGTACCCCGCAGGGCCACTGAAGCTTTCTTT. The chain employs TRBV30 and TRBJ1-1, with D possibly being TRBD1 (5 bases). This CDR3 region has 14 residues. The V end lost 0 bases, the J end lost 4 bases, and 12 bases lay between the germline ends. Germline V gene lookup returns CDR1 GTSNPN and CDR2 SVGIG (reference sequence).

This clone has only a few counts. The rearrangement links TRBV19 to TRBJ2-2; 8 bases align to TRBD1. Trimming at V came to 2 bases and at J to 3 bases, leaving 20 bases not matched to a gene. Germline CDR1 reads LNHDA; CDR2 reads SQIVND (reference sequence). CDR3 length: 21 amino acids. The CDR3 region is CASSIHPEAPRGRKDTGELFF. The CDR3 nucleotides are TGTGCCAGTAGTATACACCCCGAGGCCCCCAGGGGGCGGAAGGACACCGGGGAGCTGTTTTTT.

This clone was seen only once. The chain links TRBV5-4 to TRBJ2-2; D gene unclear. Germline V gives CDR1 SGHNT, CDR2 YYREEE (reference sequence). The CDR3 contains 16 residues. Deletions cut 0 bases from V and 2 bases from J, with 11 bases between. The CDR3 nucleotides are TGTGCCAGCAGCTTGGTTAGCTCCTATAACACCGGGGAGCTGTTTTTT. Translating gives CASSLVSSYNTGELFF.

The chain employs TRBV7-2 and TRBJ2-7; 8 nucleotides align to TRBD1. The V and J ends lost 3 bases and 6 bases, in that order; junction bases with no gene match: 7. Germline V CDR1 and CDR2: SGHTA, FQGNSA. The CDR3 totals 14 residues. The CDR3 region has the DNA TGTGCCAGCAGCTTCCGGACAGGGCGTTCCGAGCAGTACTTC. This sequence encodes CASSFRTGRSEQYF.